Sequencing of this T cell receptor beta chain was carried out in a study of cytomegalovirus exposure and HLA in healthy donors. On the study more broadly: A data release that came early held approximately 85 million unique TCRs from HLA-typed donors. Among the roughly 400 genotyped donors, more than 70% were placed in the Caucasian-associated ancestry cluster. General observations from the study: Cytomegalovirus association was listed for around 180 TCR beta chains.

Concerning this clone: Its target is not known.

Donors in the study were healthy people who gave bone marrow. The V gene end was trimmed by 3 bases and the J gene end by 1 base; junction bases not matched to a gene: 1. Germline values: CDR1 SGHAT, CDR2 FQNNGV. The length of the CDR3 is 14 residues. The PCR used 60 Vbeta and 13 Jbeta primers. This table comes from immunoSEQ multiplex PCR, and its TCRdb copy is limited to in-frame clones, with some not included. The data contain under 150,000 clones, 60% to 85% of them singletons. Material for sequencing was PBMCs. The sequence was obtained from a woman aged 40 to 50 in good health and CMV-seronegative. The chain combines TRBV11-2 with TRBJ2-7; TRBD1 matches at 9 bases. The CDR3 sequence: CASSFGTGSYEQYF. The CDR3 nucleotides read TGTGCCAGCAGCTTCGGGACAGGGTCCTACGAGCAGTACTTC.